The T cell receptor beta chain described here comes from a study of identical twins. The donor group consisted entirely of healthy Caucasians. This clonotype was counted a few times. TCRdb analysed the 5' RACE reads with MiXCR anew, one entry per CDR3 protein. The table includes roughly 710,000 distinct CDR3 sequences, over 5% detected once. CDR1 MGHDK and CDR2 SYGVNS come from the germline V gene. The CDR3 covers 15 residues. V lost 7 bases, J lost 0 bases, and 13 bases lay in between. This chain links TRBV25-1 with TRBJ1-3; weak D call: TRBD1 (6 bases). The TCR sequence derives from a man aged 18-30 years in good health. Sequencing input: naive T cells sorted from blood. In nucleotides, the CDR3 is TGTGCCAGCACTTTGACAGGCAGCTCTGGAAACACCATATATTTT. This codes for CASTLTGSSGNTIYF.